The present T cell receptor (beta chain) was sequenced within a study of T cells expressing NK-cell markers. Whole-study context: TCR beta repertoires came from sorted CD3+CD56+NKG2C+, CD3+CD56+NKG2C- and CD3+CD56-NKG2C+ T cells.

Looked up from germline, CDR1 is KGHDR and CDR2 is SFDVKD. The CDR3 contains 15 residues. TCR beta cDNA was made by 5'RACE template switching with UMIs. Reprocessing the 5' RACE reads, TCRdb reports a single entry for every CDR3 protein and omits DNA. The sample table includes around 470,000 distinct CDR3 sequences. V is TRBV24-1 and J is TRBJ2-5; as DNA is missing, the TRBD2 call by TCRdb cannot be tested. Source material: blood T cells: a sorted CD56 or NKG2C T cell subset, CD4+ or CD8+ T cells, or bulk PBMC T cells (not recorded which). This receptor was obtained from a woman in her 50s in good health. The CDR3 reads CATSPSAGTSKTQYF.